The present TCR beta chain was sequenced within a study of T cells in localized non-small cell lung cancer. The data were produced by immunoSEQ multiplex PCR, yet TCRdb's version contains in-frame clones alone and is incomplete. The sample lists about 20,000 clones, around 87% seen once, with approximately 12% in the top ten. CDR3 size: 14 residues. Germline values: CDR1 SGHRS, CDR2 YFSETQ. V was clipped by 0 bases and J by 6 bases; unmatched bases: 3. The sample consisted of PBMCs, taken before any cancer treatment. The gene calls are TRBV5-1 and TRBJ1-2; 9 bases fit TRBD1. This TCR came from a man between 40 and 75 years old with stage II squamous cell lung carcinoma. The CDR3, as DNA: TGCGCCAGCAGCTTGGCGACAGGGGGGAATGGCTACACCTTC. The encoded protein is CASSLATGGNGYTF.